The 9 T cell receptor beta chains presented below share a single source sample, sequenced in a study of cytomegalovirus exposure and HLA in healthy donors (dated by TCRdb to the late 2010s). The protocol used for the library was the immunoSEQ multiplex PCR assay. For the multiplex PCR, a mixture combining 60 forward primers for TCR Vbeta segments and 13 reverse primers for TCR Jbeta segments was used. Held by TCRdb, this immuneACCESS table contains in-frame sequences only and omits some clones. Under half of the omission traces to an unresolved V gene where checked; the cause of the rest is unknown. In this sample the table shows around 130,000 clones, around four fifths of which occur a single time. Less than 6.5% of the sample belongs to the ten largest clones. Sequenced: PBMCs. The receptors shown here come from a man younger than 40 in good health and CMV-seronegative.

The chain couples TRBV28 to TRBJ1-4, with 7 bases matching TRBD1. This CDR3 has 15 amino acids. Trimming at V came to 6 bases and at J to 4 bases, leaving 8 bases not matched to a gene. Germline-derived CDR1 and CDR2 are MDHEN and SYDVKM. The CDR3 here is CASSPQTGVNEKLFF. DNA for the CDR3: TGTGCCAGCAGCCCACAAACAGGGGTTAATGAAAAACTGTTTTTT.

The chain links TRBV19 to TRBJ1-4; 9 bases fit TRBD1. This CDR3 contains 17 residues. Germline assignment: CDR1 LNHDA and CDR2 SQIVND (reference sequence). Trimming took 5 bases from V and 4 from J; bases not matched to a gene: 11. For the CDR3, the DNA is TGTGCCAGTAGTGATGACAGGGGGTACGAGGGTAATGAAAAACTGTTTTTT. It is translated as CASSDDRGYEGNEKLFF.

J is TRBJ1-2 and V is TRBV6-6; 9 nucleotides match TRBD1. V lost 6 bases and J lost 7; bases outside the gene matches: 9. Germline V gives CDR1 MNHNY, CDR2 SVGAGI (reference sequence). The CDR3 covers 14 residues. The CDR3 is CASRTGQGGGGYTF. CDR3 DNA: TGTGCCAGCAGGACGGGACAGGGAGGAGGTGGCTACACCTTC.

The rearrangement links TRBV30 to TRBJ1-5; tentative D call: TRBD1 (6 bases). The CDR3 spans 17 residues. The V gene's germline CDR1 is GTSNPN and CDR2 SVGIG (reference sequence). Trimming took 2 bases from V and 0 from J, leaving 17 bases between them. The CDR3 here is CAWSTGTPSYSNQPQHF. The CDR3 bases are TGTGCCTGGAGTACCGGGACACCCTCGTATAGCAATCAGCCCCAGCATTTT.

The rearrangement uses TRBV29-1 and TRBJ1-2; 9 bases are shared with TRBD1. Germline CDR1 reads SQVTM; CDR2 reads ANQGSEA. With V trimmed by 6 bases and J by 5 bases, 4 bases remained unmatched. This CDR3 spans 12 amino acids. DNA of the CDR3: TGCAGCGTCGAGACAGGGGGTTATGGCTACACCTTC. Translating gives CSVETGGYGYTF. The complete variable domain, with remaining parts taken from reference TRBV29-1 and TRBJ1-2, reads SAVISQKPSRDICQRGTSLTIQCQVDSQVTMMFWYRQQPGQSLTLIATANQGSEATYESGFVIDKFPISRPNLTFSTLTVSNMSPEDSSIYLCSVETGGYGYTFGSGTRLTVV.

The rearrangement uses TRBV29-1 and TRBJ2-1; 11 bases match TRBD2. The CDR3 extends over 15 amino acids. The germline gives CDR1 SQVTM, CDR2 ANQGSEA. The ends lost 7 bases at V and 5 bases at J; junction bases unmatched: 10. CDR3 sequence: CSASGLAGVDNEQFF. The CDR3 DNA sequence: TGCAGCGCATCCGGACTAGCGGGCGTAGACAATGAGCAGTTCTTC.

The genes are TRBV18 and TRBJ1-2; 9 bases match TRBD1. V lost 3 bases, J lost 8 bases, and 10 bases stayed unmatched. Germline lookup yields CDR1 KGHSH and CDR2 LQKENI. This CDR3 is 15 amino acids long. The CDR3 DNA follows: TGTGCCAGCTCACCCCGGACAGGGGACCGGGGCGGCTACACCTTC. Translation gives CASSPRTGDRGGYTF.

The chain recombines TRBV28 with TRBJ1-5; D may be TRBD1 (6 bases). The CDR3 is made up of 13 amino acids. With 8 bases removed from V and 5 bases from J, the gap between germline ends came to 13 bases. Per germline, CDR1 MDHEN and CDR2 SYDVKM. For the CDR3, the DNA is TGTGCCAGCGTAGGACAGTTTGATCAGCCCCAGCATTTT. This translates into CASVGQFDQPQHF.

V is TRBV7-2 and J is TRBJ1-1, with D possibly being TRBD1 (6 bases). This CDR3 is 15 amino acids long. In germline, CDR1 is SGHTA, CDR2 FQGNSA. Trimming left V 5 bases short and J 3 bases short, with 16 bases between. The CDR3 sequence is CASSRTGPQDTEAFF. The CDR3, as DNA: TGTGCCAGCAGCCGTACAGGGCCTCAGGACACTGAAGCTTTCTTT.